A single sample is the source of the 2 T cell receptor beta chains below, sequenced in a study of T cells in Graves' hyperthyroidism and ophthalmopathy (dated by TCRdb to between 2018 and 2021). The method behind the library was multiplex PCR. Sequenced on an Illumina HiSeq 2000. Amplification of TCR beta CDR3 regions was carried out from RNA transcripts. The first round of RT-PCR for the TCR CDR3 was performed with the HTBI primer set and the Qiagen OneStep RT-PCR kit. In-frame beta chains were kept once TCRdb had trimmed the public reads at Q25 with fastp and called clones with MiXCR. CDR3 protein duplicates are merged, each entry listing the most common genes and DNA. The sample table records about 340,000 distinct CDR3 sequences; 21% of these occur just once. Roughly 52% of the sample belongs to the ten largest clones. The sample taken for sequencing was blood. The receptor set was obtained from a woman aged 45-65 years with Graves' hyperthyroidism.

This clonotype was observed many times. The V and J genes are TRBV5-1 and TRBJ2-2; 8 bases line up with TRBD1. This CDR3 has 14 amino acids. Looked up from germline, CDR1 is SGHRS and CDR2 is YFSETQ. V gave up 2 bases and J gave up 6 bases; unmatched junction bases: 3. CDR3 bases: TGCGCCAGCAGCTTCGACAGGGGCGCCGGGGAGCTGTTTTTT. It specifies CASSFDRGAGELFF.

The V call is TRBV29-1, the J call TRBJ1-3; D is perhaps TRBD1 (6 bases). Trimming removed 0 bases from V and 4 bases from J, with 10 bases in between. CDR3 size: 14 residues. The V gene's germline CDR1 is SQVTM and CDR2 ANQGSEA. CDR3 region: CSVEDQDRGNTIYF. The DNA for the CDR3 is TGCAGCGTTGAAGATCAGGACAGAGGAAACACCATATATTTT.